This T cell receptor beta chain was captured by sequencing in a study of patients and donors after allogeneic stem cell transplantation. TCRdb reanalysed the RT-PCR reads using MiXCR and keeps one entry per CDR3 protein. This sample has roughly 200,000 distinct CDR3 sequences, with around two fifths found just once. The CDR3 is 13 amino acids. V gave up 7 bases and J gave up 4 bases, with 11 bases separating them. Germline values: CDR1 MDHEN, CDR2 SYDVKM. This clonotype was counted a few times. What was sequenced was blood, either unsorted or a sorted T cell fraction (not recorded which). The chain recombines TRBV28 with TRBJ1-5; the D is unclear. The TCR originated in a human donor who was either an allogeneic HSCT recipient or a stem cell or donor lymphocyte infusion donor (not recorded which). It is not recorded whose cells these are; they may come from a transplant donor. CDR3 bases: TGTGCCAGCACCCCCGCGGTAAATCAGCCCCAGCATTTT. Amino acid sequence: CASTPAVNQPQHF. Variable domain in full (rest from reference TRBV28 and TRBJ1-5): DVKVTQSSRYLVKRTGEKVFLECVQDMDHENMFWYRQDPGLGLRLIYFSYDVKMKEKGDIPEGYSVSREKKERFSLILESASTNQTSMYLCASTPAVNQPQHFGDGTRLSIL.